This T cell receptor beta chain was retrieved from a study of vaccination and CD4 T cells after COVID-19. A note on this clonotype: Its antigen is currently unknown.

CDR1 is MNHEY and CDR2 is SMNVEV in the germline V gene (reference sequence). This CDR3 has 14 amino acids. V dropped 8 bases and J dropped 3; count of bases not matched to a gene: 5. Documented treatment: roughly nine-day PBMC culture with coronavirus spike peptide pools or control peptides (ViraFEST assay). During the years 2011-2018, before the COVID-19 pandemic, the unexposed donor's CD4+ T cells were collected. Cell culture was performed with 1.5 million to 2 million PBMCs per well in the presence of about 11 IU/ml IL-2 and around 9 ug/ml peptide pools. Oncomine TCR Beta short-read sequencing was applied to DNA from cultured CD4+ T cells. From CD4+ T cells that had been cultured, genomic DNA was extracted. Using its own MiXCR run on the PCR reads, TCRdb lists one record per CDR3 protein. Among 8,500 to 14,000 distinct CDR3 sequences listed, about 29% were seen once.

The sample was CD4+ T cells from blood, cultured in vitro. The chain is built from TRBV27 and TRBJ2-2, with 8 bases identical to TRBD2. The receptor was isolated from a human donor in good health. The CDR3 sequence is CASRAREDTGELFF. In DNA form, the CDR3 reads TGTGCCAGCCGAGCGCGGGAGGACACCGGGGAGCTGTTTTTT.